The clone carrying this T cell receptor beta chain was detected ten times or more. The TCR cDNA carried a universal primer site and UMIs from 5'RACE template switching. TCRdb analysed the 5' RACE reads with MiXCR anew, one entry per CDR3 protein. Counted here are about 140,000 distinct CDR3 sequences, less than 9.5% occurring once; the ten biggest clones make up 0.73%. This record belongs to a study of T cells after yellow fever vaccination. Germline assignment: CDR1 DFQATT and CDR2 SNEGSKA (reference sequence). The CDR3 has 12 amino acids. Trimming took 1 base from V and 4 from J, leaving 5 bases between them.

The V call is TRBV20-1, the J call TRBJ1-5; D possibly corresponds to TRBD1 (5 bases). The sequence derives from a young man who received the YFV17D yellow fever vaccine. The sequences come from CD4+ T cells sorted from PBMCs, collected 5 days after the yellow fever booster vaccination. The chain's CDR3 is CSARGGNQPQHF. The CDR3, as DNA: TGCAGTGCTAGAGGGGGGAATCAGCCCCAGCATTTT.